Detailed here is one TCR beta chain. In the source study's methods: Scientists estimated how many nucleated cells there were by amplifying reference gene primers. Sequencing was performed with immunoSEQ multiplex PCR; in TCRdb, only in-frame clones are kept and a portion is missing. The D gene and trimming were derived from the DNA, and the V and J assignments and clone size from that table. Among around 140,000 clones listed, 81% were seen once. The sample originates from a study of blood T cell repertoires in COVID-19. About the research overall: Samples of COVID-19 (acute and convalescent) were obtained from the United States, Italy and Spain. PBMCs, B-cell-depleted T cells, or T cells provided the cDNA or gDNA that made up the material.

V was clipped by 0 bases and J by 8 bases; unmatched bases: 15. The germline CDR1 and CDR2 sequences are SGHNT and YYREEE (reference sequence). The CDR3 sequence is 17 residues long. This receptor was identified in a human donor in a cohort sampled during active COVID-19. The chain combines TRBV5-4 with TRBJ2-7, with 9 bases lining up with TRBD1. The material sequenced was peripheral blood. Written as DNA, the CDR3 is TGTGCCAGCAGCTTGGGGGACCGGGACAGGGACATTACGAAGCAGTACTTC. This gives the protein CASSLGDRDRDITKQYF.